This T cell receptor (beta chain) was profiled in a study of HIV-infected patients and healthy controls (dated by TCRdb to about 2014). Turning to the overall study: CD4 counts were modestly but significantly increased in about 85% of the 16 patients after three months of therapy, but they remained below normal ranges. CD8 counts showed no consistent shift during early therapy, whereas the CD4:CD8 ratio rose slightly. Viral load fell below detection in most of the 16 patients by the second bleed and in all patients following a further year of therapy. Patients exhibited no overall T-cell lymphocytopenia, and total CDR3 counts per chain were not significantly different from those of controls. The question the study tested was whether immune perturbation and reconstitution could be captured by deep TCR repertoire sequencing of small blood samples from HIV patients. Results the study describes overall, beyond this receptor: Unequal numbers of distinct sequences between patients and controls complicated comparisons, and size-matching overweighted rare events from HIV-infected data. MAIT cell alpha-chain CDR3s were found at high frequency in healthy controls but were severely depleted in HIV+ repertoires. The dynamics of distinct T-cell subpopulations could not be separated, and sequencing depth was restricted, because whole blood was used. Roughly threefold more distinct CDR3s and higher Shannon diversity were observed in healthy control repertoires than in untreated HIV+ repertoires. Eight alpha and eight beta V genes showed significantly different mean usage between HIV-infected patients and controls. Processing was restricted to sixteen HIV-infected individuals, which the authors judged to be a major constraint on the generalizability of the findings. The observed differences in diversity could not be explained by the slight differences in age and sex profiles between the study cohorts. Size-matched repertoire data did not replicate the apparent post-therapy recovery of the Gini index in HIV-infected patients. Both the Jaccard index and the count of highly shared sequences showed that healthy controls shared more CDR3s between individuals than HIV+ patients did. The pairing of alpha and beta chains was not determined in the samples. HIV-infected repertoires had significantly higher mean Gini indices than controls, possibly reflecting oligoclonality. Donor HLA types were not determined in the study. HIV-associated CDR3s exhibited a significant reduction in frequency during therapy, whereas CMV-associated CDR3s exhibited no significant change, although the majority increased in frequency.

Whole blood was used without cell fractionation, so all unsorted peripheral T cells were reflected in the repertoire. For RNA extraction, an approximately 2.7 ml sample of peripheral blood was drawn into Tempus tubes. The first sixteen eligible patients were processed from the enrolled HIV-infected adults, who had not yet received antiretroviral therapy and were about to begin treatment. Enrollment excluded patients who had febrile or AIDS-related illness, tumors, hepatitis B or C coinfection, immunomodulatory therapy, recent vaccination or treatment interruptions. The TURBO-DNase kit was used to remove leftover genomic DNA, and GLOBINclear was used to deplete globin mRNA. The study collected pretreatment blood from HIV-infected patients just before antiretroviral therapy was started. This clonotype was counted ten times or more. The specificity of this receptor is unknown. No much larger clone is present one base from it, and per-base qualities are unavailable.

Between the V and J ends, shortened by 7 bases and 7 bases respectively, the junction contains 20 bases. The germline V gene gives CDR1 as LGHNT and CDR2 as FRNRAP. The CDR3 spans 14 residues, from the cysteine through the phenylalanine. The only DNA kept is the CDR3, 42 bases in frame from the first base. SuperScript III was used to reverse transcribe 500 ng RNA with primers targeting the alpha and beta constant regions. Separate alpha and beta chain libraries were made by chain-specific third strand synthesis with multiplexing indices. To avoid primer bias, the protocol used one single primer pair to amplify every rearrangement within a chain, and the protocol also attached molecular barcodes to each cDNA molecule. Purified cDNA was ligated with T4 RNA Ligase 1 onto a 5' RACE adapter bearing a random hexamer and the SP2 sequencing primer site. Second strand synthesis was performed with Phusion polymerase and primed from the SP2 site, and slow temperature ramps were applied to favor optimal annealing. Two random hexamer sequences, both added before amplification and joined together, made up the 12-nucleotide barcode of each molecule. P5 and P7 adapter elements plus a second index were added in a short first PCR, which was followed by a roughly 23-cycle amplification PCR with P5s and P7 primers. The libraries went through approximately 26 PCR cycles in total, were quantified on a Qubit, were sized on a Bioanalyzer, and were diluted to roughly 4 nM. The normalized libraries were sequenced on an Illumina MiSeq using 2 x 250 paired-end kits. Reverse transcription reactions underwent purification over MinElute columns, with elution into around 9.4 ul Tris-Cl. Adapter ligations ran for 23 hours at 16 degrees C and were afterwards cleaned with AMPure XP beads at a 1:1 ratio. Regarding the original processing steps: Demultiplexed FASTQ files were processed with a modified Decombinator that output V, J, insert and barcode information. Sequences that shared a barcode but differed from the dominant sequence were treated as errors and discarded, and barcodes were clustered at Levenshtein distance 3 and counted to estimate the original cDNA molecules. The R packages ineq, vegan, igraph and RCytoscape were used for downstream analyses, with IMGT nomenclature and CDR3 definitions applied. V gene usage was calculated across distinct sequences, with every TCR tallied a single time to avoid skew from clonal expansion. Unique CDR3 amino acid sequences within a donor were connected in similarity networks whenever two sequences differed by a single Levenshtein edit. Published HIV-specific CDR3s (around 99 alpha, several hundred beta) and CMV-specific CDR3s (about 13 alpha, some 250 beta) were assembled and queried against the repertoires. Random subsampling to size-matched repertoires demonstrated that the decreased diversity in patients did not result from their lower sequence numbers. Clones were called with MiXCR by TCRdb after fastp trimmed the public reads at Q25, and only in-frame beta chains were retained. Rows are unified per CDR3 protein, each entry keeping the most common DNA and genes. The V and J calls reflect TCRdb's pipeline rather than the authors' work. A total of 7,500 to 10,000 distinct CDR3 sequences appear in this sample, more than 7% of them only once. Of the sample, roughly 32% falls within the top ten clones.

The TCR comes from an adult with HIV infection. The donor label of this sample is uncertain. The chain was built from TRBV12-5 and TRBJ2-7; the D segment could be TRBD2, given 6 matching bases. The source was blood, collected before antiretroviral therapy. The DNA sequence reads TGTGCTAGTGCCCTTGCCGGGAGCCCTAGGGAGCAGTACTTC. Its protein product is CASALAGSPREQYF.